This TCR beta chain stems from a study of blood T cell repertoires in COVID-19. The CDR3 covers 15 residues. Germline lookup yields CDR1 LNHDA and CDR2 SQIVND (reference sequence). V was cut by 4 bases and J by 5 bases, with 17 bases left in between. Assay: immunoSEQ multiplex PCR; the TCRdb copy retains only in-frame clones and omits some. The table lists around 280,000 clones, around 88% of them singletons, with under 7% in the top ten. This chain uses TRBV19 with TRBJ1-1; D uncertain. Sample: PBMCs or T cells enriched from blood (not recorded which). The source is a middle-aged woman who had recovered from COVID-19. CDR3 in DNA: TGTGCCAGTAGTACCCCCGACCCCCGGACTACTGAAGCTTTCTTT. Protein: CASSTPDPRTTEAFF.